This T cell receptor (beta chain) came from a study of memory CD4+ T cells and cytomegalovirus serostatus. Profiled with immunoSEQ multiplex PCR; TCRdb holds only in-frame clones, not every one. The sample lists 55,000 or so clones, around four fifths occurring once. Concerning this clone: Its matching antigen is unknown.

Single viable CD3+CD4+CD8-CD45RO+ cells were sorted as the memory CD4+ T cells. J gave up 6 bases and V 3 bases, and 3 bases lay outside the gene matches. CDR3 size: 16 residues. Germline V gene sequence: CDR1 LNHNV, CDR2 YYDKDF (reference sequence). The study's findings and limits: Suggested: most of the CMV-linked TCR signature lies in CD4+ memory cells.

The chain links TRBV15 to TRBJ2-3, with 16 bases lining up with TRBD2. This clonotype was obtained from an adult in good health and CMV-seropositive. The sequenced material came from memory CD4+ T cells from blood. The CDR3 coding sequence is TGTGCCACCAGCAGGGGACTAGCGGGGGGGCGGGATACGCAGTATTTT. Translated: CATSRGLAGGRDTQYF. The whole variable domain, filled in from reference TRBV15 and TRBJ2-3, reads DAMVIQNPRYQVTQFGKPVTLSCSQTLNHNVMYWYQQKSSQAPKLLFHYYDKDFNNEADTPDNFQSRRPNTSFCFLDIRSPGLGDTAMYLCATSRGLAGGRDTQYFGPGTRLTVL.